This T cell receptor beta chain was sequenced during a study of T cells after posttransplantation cyclophosphamide. Busulfan-fludarabine conditioning, marrow transplant, and cyclophosphamide on days +3 and +4 were administered. Produced via immunoSEQ multiplex PCR; TCRdb's table is partial and in-frame only. The data hold around 18,000 clones, with over 60% observed a single time. Germline V gives CDR1 SGHAT, CDR2 FQNNGV. After removal of 2 bases from V and 3 bases from J, the junction contained 3 bases not matched to a gene. The CDR3 is made up of 15 amino acids. This material consisted of CD8+ T cells sorted from PBMCs, taken 1,700 to 2,000 days after a stem cell transplant with posttransplant cyclophosphamide. This TCR derives from a female patient in her forties who received an allogeneic stem cell transplant from a related donor, was CMV-positive, and had no GVHD. Part of the T cell pool may stem from the graft donor. The chain carries TRBV11-2 and TRBJ2-1, with TRBD1 identical over 8 bases. The CDR3 coding sequence is TGTGCCAGCAGCTTACCGGGACAGGACTACAATGAGCAGTTCTTC. Protein: CASSLPGQDYNEQFF. Supplemented by reference TRBV11-2 and TRBJ2-1, the full variable domain reads EAGVAQSPRYKIIEKRQSVAFWCNPISGHATLYWYQQILGQGPKLLIQFQNNGVVDDSQLPKDRFSAERLKGVDSTLKIQPAKLEDSAVYLCASSLPGQDYNEQFFGPGTRLTVL.